The next 30 T cell receptor beta chains were all read from a single sample in a study of cytomegalovirus exposure and HLA in healthy donors. The study ran its PCR with 60 Vbeta and 13 Jbeta primers. Clones were read by immunoSEQ multiplex PCR, and TCRdb kept only the in-frame ones, dropping some. Altogether 160,000 or so clones are present, 60% to 80% being singletons, with the ten largest covering about 4%. Sequenced sample: PBMCs. All receptors derive from a man aged 30-40 years in good health and CMV-seropositive.

This clone is a singleton in its sample. The rearrangement joins TRBV6-6 to TRBJ1-5, with TRBD1 matching over 9 bases. V lost 4 bases and J lost 4; bases outside the gene matches: 2. From germline, CDR1 is MNHNY and CDR2 SVGAGI (reference sequence). This CDR3 has 14 amino acids. The CDR3 bases are TGTGCCAGCAGTTTGGGACAGGGTAATCAGCCCCAGCATTTT. It codes for CASSLGQGNQPQHF.

The J gene is TRBJ1-5, the V gene TRBV6-5, with a tentative D call TRBD1 (5 bases). CDR1 and CDR2 from the germline V gene are MNHEY and SVGAGI. CDR3 length: 15 residues. V was pared by 2 bases and J by 3 bases, with 11 bases between. In DNA form, the CDR3 reads TGTGCCAGCAGTTACGGAGCAGGGATCAATCAGCCCCAGCATTTT. Amino acids: CASSYGAGINQPQHF.

V usage is TRBV4-3 and J usage is TRBJ2-7; 8 bases are shared with TRBD1. Germline values: CDR1 LGHNA, CDR2 YSLEER. V lost 5 bases to trimming and J lost 2 bases; unmatched junction nucleotides: 8. This CDR3 comprises 15 residues. CDR3 loop: CASSARDRGPYEQYF. The CDR3 bases are TGCGCCAGCAGCGCTCGCGACAGGGGTCCCTACGAGCAGTACTTC.

The genes are TRBV19 and TRBJ2-7, with 8 bases aligning to TRBD1. V dropped 3 bases and J dropped 6; count of bases not matched to a gene: 16. The germline CDR1 and CDR2 sequences are LNHDA and SQIVND (reference sequence). The CDR3 is made up of 17 amino acids. The CDR3 spells CASSMTSPGTGVGEQYF. CDR3 in DNA: TGTGCCAGTAGTATGACATCCCCCGGGACAGGCGTGGGCGAGCAGTACTTC.

This clone was detected only once. The rearrangement joins TRBV4-3 to TRBJ2-2; the match to TRBD2 covers 8 bases. Germline values: CDR1 LGHNA, CDR2 YSLEER. The CDR3 length is 17 residues. The V gene end was trimmed by 2 bases and the J gene end by 0 bases; junction bases not matched to a gene: 5. In nucleotides, the CDR3 is TGCGCCAGCAGCCAACATTTAGCGGGGTCGAACACCGGGGAGCTGTTTTTT. Protein sequence: CASSQHLAGSNTGELFF.

The gene calls are TRBV9 and TRBJ1-1; D possibly corresponds to TRBD1 (6 bases). V dropped 3 bases and J dropped 8 bases, with 20 bases sitting between them. The CDR3 has 15 residues. Germline CDR1 reads SGDLS; CDR2 reads YYNGEE. The CDR3 spells CASSERIGGPGEAFF. The CDR3 region has the DNA TGTGCCAGCAGCGAACGGATAGGGGGTCCAGGGGAAGCTTTCTTT.

This clone came up once. This chain links TRBV6-5 with TRBJ2-7, with D perhaps matching TRBD2 (5 bases). V was cut by 6 bases and J by 2 bases, with 11 bases left in between. CDR3 length: 13 residues. Germline CDR1 MNHEY, CDR2 SVGAGI. CDR3 DNA: TGTGCCAGCAGCCAACCCGGGGCCTACGAGCAGTACTTC. Translation gives CASSQPGAYEQYF.

This rearrangement joins TRBV19 to TRBJ1-5; D call uncertain. The CDR3 length is 16 residues. Trimming took 4 bases from V and 1 from J, leaving 14 bases between them. CDR1 is LNHDA and CDR2 is SQIVND in the germline V gene (reference sequence). The CDR3 is CASSTVGRMSNQPQHF. CDR3 in DNA: TGTGCCAGTAGTACAGTGGGCAGGATGAGCAATCAGCCCCAGCATTTT.

This clone was seen only a few times. The rearrangement uses TRBV7-2 and TRBJ1-6, with D hard to call. The length of the CDR3 is 12 residues. V was clipped by 7 bases and J by 8 bases, with 9 bases between them. Germline-derived CDR1 and CDR2 are SGHTA and FQGNSA. Here the CDR3 reads CASNSNDSPLHF. CDR3 DNA sequence: TGTGCCAGCAACTCGAATGATTCACCCCTCCACTTT.

The gene calls are TRBV4-3 and TRBJ2-3; D call uncertain. Trimming removed 0 bases from V and 1 base from J, with 8 bases in between. Germline assignment: CDR1 LGHNA and CDR2 YSLEER. There are 15 residues in the CDR3. CDR3 region: CASSQEYSGTDTQYF. The CDR3 DNA is TGCGCCAGCAGCCAAGAGTATTCAGGCACAGATACGCAGTATTTT.

The V and J genes are TRBV28 and TRBJ2-7; D ambiguous. This CDR3 comprises 13 residues. Germline lookup yields CDR1 MDHEN and CDR2 SYDVKM. Trimming removed 2 bases from V and 1 base from J, with 6 bases in between. This CDR3 is CASSLGISYEQYF. The CDR3 DNA reads as TGTGCCAGCAGTTTAGGCATTTCCTACGAGCAGTACTTC.

This clone was seen once. V and J are TRBV19 and TRBJ1-3; D perhaps matches TRBD1 (5 bases). V shed 3 bases and J shed 0 bases, with 12 bases lying between them. CDR3 length equals 16 residues. Per germline, CDR1 LNHDA and CDR2 SQIVND (reference sequence). The CDR3 here is CASSMVGRLSGNTIYF. CDR3 in DNA: TGTGCCAGTAGTATGGTGGGGCGCCTCTCTGGAAACACCATATATTTT.

The V and J genes are TRBV19 and TRBJ1-1; D is uncertain. CDR3 length: 13 amino acids. The V gene's germline CDR1 is LNHDA and CDR2 SQIVND (reference sequence). V was shortened by 1 base and J by 6 bases, with 9 bases between the two germline ends. The CDR3 sequence: CASSIAKLSEAFF. In nucleotides, the CDR3 is TGTGCCAGTAGTATAGCGAAGCTCTCTGAAGCTTTCTTT.

This clone has only a few counts. The V call is TRBV7-2, the J call TRBJ2-7; TRBD2 matches 8 bases. The CDR3 extends over 16 amino acids. J was trimmed by 5 bases and V by 4 bases; bases with no gene match: 13. CDR1 and CDR2 from the germline V gene are SGHTA and FQGNSA. The CDR3 is CASSYVGVAGGNEQYF. The DNA for the CDR3 is TGTGCCAGCAGCTACGTCGGGGTTGCGGGGGGTAACGAGCAGTACTTC.

The rearrangement joins TRBV7-6 to TRBJ1-2, with a tentative D call TRBD1 (5 bases). The germline V gene encodes CDR1 SGHVS and CDR2 FNYEAQ. The CDR3 has 14 residues. V lost 1 base to trimming and J lost 6 bases, with 12 bases between them. CDR3 nucleotides: TGTGCCAGCAGCTTAGTGGGAGGGGAAAATGGCTACACCTTC. As protein: CASSLVGGENGYTF.

This clone was recorded only once. The chain carries TRBV27 and TRBJ2-1, with D perhaps matching TRBD2 (6 bases). V was trimmed by 4 bases and J by 7 bases, leaving 14 bases between them. The length of the CDR3 is 14 residues. In germline, CDR1 is MNHEY, CDR2 SMNVEV (reference sequence). Here the CDR3 reads CASSSPERANEQFF. CDR3 bases: TGTGCCAGCAGTTCTCCTGAGCGGGCTAATGAGCAGTTCTTC.

The CDR3 nucleotides read TGTGCCAGCAGTGGGGAGTCCGGCGGGGAGCTGTTTTTT. Protein: CASSGESGGELFF. The chain employs TRBV2 and TRBJ2-2, with D tentatively TRBD2 (5 bases). The CDR3 spans 13 residues. Trimming took off 4 bases at V and 7 bases at J, with 10 bases between the two ends. Germline V gene sequence: CDR1 SNHLY, CDR2 FYNNEI.

J is TRBJ2-1 and V is TRBV6-6; D call uncertain. Germline V gene data show CDR1 as MNHNY and CDR2 as SVGAGI (reference sequence). The CDR3 contains 13 residues. V was pared by 2 bases and J by 5 bases, with 7 bases between. CDR3 nucleotide sequence: TGTGCCAGCAGTTACGGGCAGCACAATGAGCAGTTCTTC. Its protein is CASSYGQHNEQFF.

DNA for the CDR3: TGTGCCAGCAGCTCCTGGGACAGGGTTGGAGGTGAGCAGTTCTTC. It encodes CASSSWDRVGGEQFF. This rearrangement joins TRBV7-2 to TRBJ2-1; 9 nucleotides align to TRBD1. The CDR3 totals 15 residues. Looked up from germline, CDR1 is SGHTA and CDR2 is FQGNSA. V gave up 4 bases and J gave up 9 bases; unmatched junction bases: 10.

This chain connects TRBV6-6 to TRBJ1-3, with a weak D call TRBD1 (6 bases). The length of the CDR3 is 16 residues. The germline V and J ends were trimmed by 3 bases and 0 bases, with 12 bases remaining between them. CDR1 is MNHNY, CDR2 SVGAGI, per germline (reference sequence). DNA of the CDR3: TGTGCCAGCAGTTATGGGGGCTTGGGCTCTGGAAACACCATATATTTT. Encoded protein: CASSYGGLGSGNTIYF.

The genes are TRBV6-5 and TRBJ2-1; D call uncertain. With 0 bases removed from V and 5 bases from J, the gap between germline ends came to 8 bases. This CDR3 region has 14 residues. The V gene's germline CDR1 is MNHEY and CDR2 SVGAGI. CDR3 DNA: TGTGCCAGCAGTTACTCCTTCTCTAACAATGAGCAGTTCTTC. This sequence encodes CASSYSFSNNEQFF.

The V call is TRBV7-2, the J call TRBJ1-5; D perhaps matches TRBD1 (5 bases). The CDR3 has 14 amino acids. V gave up 5 bases and J gave up 3 bases, with 11 bases separating them. CDR1 and CDR2 (germline): SGHTA, FQGNSA. CDR3 bases: TGTGCCAGCAGCCCCAGACAGATCAATCAGCCCCAGCATTTT. This sequence encodes CASSPRQINQPQHF.

The chain links TRBV6-1 to TRBJ1-1; D is unclear. The CDR3 sequence is 13 residues long. The V gene lost 0 bases and the J gene lost 6 bases, with 8 bases spanning the gap. Germline lookup yields CDR1 MNHNS and CDR2 SASEGT. The CDR3 bases are TGTGCCAGCAGTGAAGCGGGCAGTGCTGAAGCTTTCTTT. Its protein product is CASSEAGSAEAFF.

This clone appeared once. The V and J genes are TRBV7-9 and TRBJ1-5, with D uncertain. Germline-derived CDR1 and CDR2 are SEHNR and FQNEAQ (reference sequence). With 5 bases removed from V and 4 bases from J, the gap between germline ends came to 12 bases. This CDR3 contains 14 residues. In nucleotides, the CDR3 is TGTGCCAGCAGCGATGTAAGCGGGAATCAGCCCCAGCATTTT. This codes for CASSDVSGNQPQHF.

The rearrangement links TRBV30 to TRBJ2-3; D perhaps matches TRBD2 (5 bases). Germline lookup yields CDR1 GTSNPN and CDR2 SVGIG (reference sequence). V lost 5 bases and J lost 4, with 10 bases in between. This CDR3 is built from 12 residues. The chain's CDR3 is CAWRGLSDTQYF. CDR3 DNA sequence: TGTGCCTGGCGGGGTCTCTCAGATACGCAGTATTTT. Variable domain in full (rest from reference TRBV30 and TRBJ2-3): SQTIHQWPATLVQPVGSPLSLECTVEGTSNPNLYWYRQAAGRGLQLLFYSVGIGQISSEVPQNLSASRPQDRQFILSSKKLLLSDSGFYLCAWRGLSDTQYFGPGTRLTVL.

The genes are TRBV28 and TRBJ2-6; a possible D gene is TRBD2 (6 bases). Deletions cut 11 bases from V and 5 bases from J, with 13 bases between. This CDR3 is 13 amino acids long. The germline V gene encodes CDR1 MDHEN and CDR2 SYDVKM. The CDR3 here is CASRGTWANVLTF. CDR3 DNA sequence: TGTGCCTCTCGGGGGACCTGGGCCAACGTCCTGACTTTC.

A single count supports this clone. CDR3 loop: CASSEAHGGRGEQFF. In DNA, the CDR3 is TGTGCCAGCAGTGAAGCGCATGGGGGGAGAGGAGAGCAGTTCTTC. J is TRBJ2-1 and V is TRBV2; perhaps TRBD2 as D (6 bases). Trimming stripped 0 bases from V and 10 bases from J, with 16 bases between. The CDR3 loop spans 15 amino acids. Germline V gene sequence: CDR1 SNHLY, CDR2 FYNNEI.

The gene calls are TRBV4-1 and TRBJ1-2, with D uncertain. With 0 bases removed from V and 7 bases from J, the gap between germline ends came to 15 bases. This CDR3 spans 15 amino acids. Germline CDR1 is MGHRA and CDR2 is YSYEKL. CDR3 residues: CASSQDLGLRAGYTF. The CDR3 DNA is TGCGCCAGCAGCCAAGATTTAGGACTTCGCGCTGGCTACACCTTC.

The table lists this clone with a count of one. This sequence joins TRBV12-5 and TRBJ2-1; no reliable D call. The V end was cut by 7 bases, the J end by 8 bases, with 12 bases between. Germline-derived CDR1 and CDR2 are LGHNT and FRNRAP. CDR3 length: 12 amino acids. CDR3 loop: CASALHSYEQFF. CDR3 nucleotides: TGTGCTAGTGCCCTACATAGCTATGAGCAGTTCTTC.

The chain uses TRBV4-3 and TRBJ2-1; 10 bases match TRBD1. V shed 1 base, J shed 8 bases, and the junction held 2 bases outside the gene matches. This CDR3 region has 14 residues. Germline CDR1 is LGHNA and CDR2 is YSLEER. DNA for the CDR3: TGCGCCAGCAGCCAAGTGGACAGGGGGGATGAGCAGTTCTTC. Its protein product is CASSQVDRGDEQFF.